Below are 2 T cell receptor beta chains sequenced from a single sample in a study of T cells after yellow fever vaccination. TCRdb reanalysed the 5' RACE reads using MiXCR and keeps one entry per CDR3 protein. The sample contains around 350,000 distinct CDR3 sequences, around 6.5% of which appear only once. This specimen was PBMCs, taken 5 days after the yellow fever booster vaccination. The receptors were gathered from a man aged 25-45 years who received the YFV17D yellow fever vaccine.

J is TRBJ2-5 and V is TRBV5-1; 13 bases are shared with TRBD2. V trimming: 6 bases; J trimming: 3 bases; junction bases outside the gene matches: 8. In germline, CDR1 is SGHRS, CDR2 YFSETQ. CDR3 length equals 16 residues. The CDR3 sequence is CASTEGGTSGEETQYF. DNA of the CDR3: TGCGCCAGCACCGAAGGCGGGACTAGCGGGGAAGAGACCCAGTACTTC.

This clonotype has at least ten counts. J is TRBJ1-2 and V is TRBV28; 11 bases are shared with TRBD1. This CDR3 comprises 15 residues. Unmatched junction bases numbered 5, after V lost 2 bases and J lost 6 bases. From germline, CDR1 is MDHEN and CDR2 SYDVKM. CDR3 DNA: TGTGCCAGCAGTTTAGGGACAGGGGGATTCGATGGCTACACCTTC. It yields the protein CASSLGTGGFDGYTF.